One and the same sample provided the 16 T cell receptor beta chains below, sequenced in a study of PD-1 blockade in classical Hodgkin lymphoma. As to time point: cycle 4 day 1 (C4D1), after less than 7 weeks of nivolumab. Every patient experienced relapse after autologous stem cell transplantation, and brentuximab vedotin exposure varied. Using magnetic negative selection, the CD4+ T cells were separated out of thawed PBMCs. Method: immunoSEQ multiplex PCR; TCRdb's copy keeps in-frame clones and lacks some. The sample holds 34,000 or so clones, 80% to 95% seen once. Sequencing used CD4+ T cells from blood, obtained before the fourth cycle of nivolumab. Receptors originate from a human donor with classical Hodgkin lymphoma.

V gene TRBV10-1 combines with J gene TRBJ2-7; D perhaps matches TRBD1 (5 bases). Per the germline V gene, CDR1 is WNHNN and CDR2 is SYGVQD (reference sequence). V was shortened by 3 bases and J by 1 base, with 10 bases between the two germline ends. There are 14 residues in the CDR3. Written as DNA, the CDR3 is TGCGCCAGCAGTGACTCGACAGAATCCTACGAGCAGTACTTC. Encoded protein: CASSDSTESYEQYF.

This chain connects TRBV29-1 to TRBJ2-1; perhaps TRBD2 as D (6 bases). The CDR3 is 14 amino acids. V was clipped by 2 bases and J by 6 bases, with 14 bases between them. Germline V gene data show CDR1 as SQVTM and CDR2 as ANQGSEA. In nucleotides, the CDR3 is TGCAGCGTTGAATTCGGTAGCGGTAGCAATGAGCAGTTCTTC. Protein: CSVEFGSGSNEQFF.

The chain has TRBV2 and TRBJ1-2, with D tentatively TRBD1 (5 bases). Trimming shortened V by 4 bases and J by 0 bases, and 15 bases separated the two germline ends. CDR1 is SNHLY and CDR2 is FYNNEI in the germline V gene. The CDR3 runs to 16 residues. The CDR3 sequence: CASSGDQGMANYGYTF. CDR3 sequence (DNA): TGTGCCAGCAGTGGAGATCAGGGCATGGCTAACTATGGCTACACCTTC. The whole variable domain, remainder taken from reference TRBV2 and TRBJ1-2, is EPEVTQTPSHQVTQMGQEVILRCVPISNHLYFYWYRQILGQKVEFLVSFYNNEISEKSEIFDDQFSVERPDGSNFTLKIRSTKLEDSAMYFCASSGDQGMANYGYTFGSGTRLTVV.

The chain carries TRBV7-8 and TRBJ1-2, with TRBD1 identical over 7 bases. Germline loops: CDR1 SGHVS, CDR2 FQNEAQ. CDR3 length: 14 amino acids. The ends lost 1 base at V and 8 bases at J; junction bases unmatched: 7. The CDR3 is CASSLGQGEKGYTF. Written as DNA, the CDR3 is TGTGCCAGCAGCTTAGGCCAGGGGGAGAAAGGCTACACCTTC.

This rearrangement joins TRBV5-1 to TRBJ2-2; D unresolved. V was shortened by 0 bases and J by 4 bases, with 4 bases between the two germline ends. The CDR3 extends over 13 amino acids. Germline V CDR1 and CDR2: SGHRS, YFSETQ. DNA of the CDR3: TGCGCCAGCAGCTTGGGCGCCACCGGGGAGCTGTTTTTT. Protein product: CASSLGATGELFF.

The genes are TRBV6-5 and TRBJ2-5; TRBD2 matches 9 bases. V was clipped by 11 bases and J by 3 bases; unmatched bases: 7. CDR1 MNHEY and CDR2 SVGAGI come from the germline V gene. The CDR3 consists of 13 residues. The DNA for the CDR3 is TGTGCCGGGGAGACTAGCGGTAAAGAGACCCAGTACTTC. Protein product: CAGETSGKETQYF.

The chain combines TRBV6-5 with TRBJ2-1, with 9 bases aligning to TRBD2. V trimming: 10 bases; J trimming: 6 bases; junction bases outside the gene matches: 7. The CDR3 runs to 13 residues. Germline loops: CDR1 MNHEY, CDR2 SVGAGI. CDR3 sequence (DNA): TGTGCCACCCGGAGAGCGGGAGGCAATGAGCAGTTCTTC. Amino acid sequence: CATRRAGGNEQFF.

J is TRBJ2-7 and V is TRBV12-1; no check of the table's D call, TRBD2, against the DNA was made. TRBV12-1 is a listed pseudogene. CDR3 length equals 17 residues. The CDR3 here is CASSSLHIAGGTYEQYF. CDR3 nucleotide sequence: TGTGCCAGCAGCTCCTTGCACATAGCGGGGGGCACCTACGAGCAGTACTTC.

This chain joins TRBV10-3 and TRBJ2-5; D possibly corresponds to TRBD2 (7 bases). Germline V CDR1 and CDR2: ENHRY, SYGVKD. V was shortened by 4 bases and J by 4 bases, with 13 bases between the two germline ends. This CDR3 has 14 residues. The CDR3 nucleotides are TGTGCCATCAGTGTATCGGGGGGCGGAGAGACCCAGTACTTC. As protein: CAISVSGGGETQYF.

This chain uses TRBV6-6 with TRBJ2-5; no firm D call. The V end was cut by 6 bases, the J end by 5 bases, with 16 bases between. The germline V gene encodes CDR1 MNHNY and CDR2 SVGAGI (reference sequence). The CDR3 sequence is 14 residues long. In DNA form, the CDR3 reads TGTGCCAGCAGGCCTCCAGGTGGGTTGGAGACCCAGTACTTC. Its translation is CASRPPGGLETQYF.

CDR3 coding DNA: TGTGCCAGCAGCTGGGGCCCCGGGCTAGCGGGAGGGAGGCAGTACTTC. The encoded protein is CASSWGPGLAGGRQYF. This chain connects TRBV5-4 to TRBJ2-7, with 12 bases fitting TRBD2. Germline trimming cut 3 bases from V and 9 bases from J; bases unmatched to any gene: 13. CDR1 is SGHNT and CDR2 is YYREEE in the germline V gene (reference sequence). The CDR3 totals 16 residues.

This rearrangement joins TRBV28 to TRBJ2-1; the match to TRBD2 covers 11 bases. The length of the CDR3 is 15 residues. Germline CDR1 and CDR2: MDHEN and SYDVKM. J was trimmed by 4 bases and V by 2 bases; bases with no gene match: 1. The chain's CDR3 is CASSLIAGGYNEQFF. The CDR3 DNA reads as TGTGCCAGCAGTTTAATAGCGGGAGGGTACAATGAGCAGTTCTTC.

The chain links TRBV10-3 to TRBJ2-3; 8 nucleotides align to TRBD1. Germline V gene lookup returns CDR1 ENHRY and CDR2 SYGVKD. J lost 4 bases, V lost 5 bases, and 14 bases had no gene match. The CDR3 totals 17 residues. The CDR3 DNA reads as TGTGCCATCAGTTTGGGACAGGTCAATTATCAGGCAGATACGCAGTATTTT. The encoded protein is CAISLGQVNYQADTQYF.

The CDR3 nucleotides are TGTGCCAGCAGCCCCCGGCAGAGGCTTAACACTGAAGCTTTCTTT. It codes for CASSPRQRLNTEAFF. The gene calls are TRBV7-8 and TRBJ1-1; D unclear. V lost 5 bases to trimming and J lost 2 bases, with 15 bases between them. The length of the CDR3 is 15 residues. Germline lookup yields CDR1 SGHVS and CDR2 FQNEAQ.

Only one count was recorded for this clone. V is TRBV10-2 and J is TRBJ2-7; D not certain. CDR1 and CDR2 (germline): WSHSY, SAAADI. Deletions cut 6 bases from V and 3 bases from J, with 15 bases between. The CDR3 is made up of 14 amino acids. The CDR3 loop is CASRLRLVNYEQYF. The CDR3, as DNA: TGCGCCAGCAGACTCAGGCTAGTTAACTACGAGCAGTACTTC.

The genes are TRBV5-1 and TRBJ2-1, with 12 bases that match TRBD2. The length of the CDR3 is 16 residues. With 1 base clipped from V and 5 bases from J, the junction kept 4 bases outside the gene matches. Germline CDR1 reads SGHRS; CDR2 reads YFSETQ. CDR3 residues: CASSLRLAGGDNEQFF. As DNA, the CDR3 is TGCGCCAGCAGCTTGAGGCTAGCGGGAGGGGACAATGAGCAGTTCTTC.